Below are 30 T cell receptor beta chains sequenced from a single sample in a study of breast tumors, draining lymph nodes, adjacent tissues. TCRdb ran MiXCR on the multiplex PCR reads and lists one entry per CDR3 protein. Of about 24,000 distinct CDR3 sequences in the sample, almost 70% were seen once. Sequenced input: tumor-adjacent breast tissue. Source of these receptors: a female donor with breast cancer. Some clones in this sample may be carry-over from other donors' samples.

The chain employs TRBV2 and TRBJ2-3; D remains ambiguous. Trimming stripped 3 bases from V and 1 base from J, with 11 bases between. The CDR3 extends over 15 amino acids. CDR1 SNHLY and CDR2 FYNNEI come from the germline V gene. CDR3 DNA sequence: TGTGCCAGCAGTGACCCGGGTAAGGGCACAGATACGCAGTATTTT. Amino acid sequence: CASSDPGKGTDTQYF.

This chain links TRBV19 with TRBJ2-2; no clear D. The V gene's germline CDR1 is LNHDA and CDR2 SQIVND (reference sequence). This CDR3 has 12 residues. Trimming removed 3 bases from V and 6 bases from J, with 5 bases in between. The chain's CDR3 is CASSIQPGELFF. CDR3 nucleotides: TGTGCCAGTAGTATCCAGCCCGGGGAGCTGTTTTTT.

The chain is built from TRBV29-1 and TRBJ2-5; TRBD2 aligns across 10 bases. This CDR3 spans 18 amino acids. Germline CDR1 is SQVTM and CDR2 is ANQGSEA. Trimming at V came to 4 bases and at J to 2 bases, leaving 16 bases not matched to a gene. The DNA for the CDR3 is TGCAGCGTTGCAACGGGGGGATATAGCGGGGGGCTACAAGAGACCCAGTACTTC. This sequence encodes CSVATGGYSGGLQETQYF.

The sample holds a few counts of this clonotype. The chain uses TRBV24-1 and TRBJ2-5, with D possibly TRBD1 on 5 matching bases. CDR1 and CDR2 (germline): KGHDR, SFDVKD. The CDR3 sequence is 14 residues long. Trimming shortened V by 3 bases and J by 5 bases, and 12 bases separated the two germline ends. CDR3 nucleotides: TGTGCCACCAGTGATCCCTCCAGGGTCGAGACCCAGTACTTC. Its translation is CATSDPSRVETQYF.

The chain carries TRBV5-1 and TRBJ2-1, with 13 bases matching TRBD2. Trimming cost V 4 bases and J 5 bases; bases outside gene matches: 3. The V gene's germline CDR1 is SGHRS and CDR2 YFSETQ. This CDR3 spans 15 amino acids. CDR3 sequence (DNA): TGCGCCAGCAGCACGGGACTAGCGGGAAACAATGAGCAGTTCTTC. It codes for CASSTGLAGNNEQFF.

The rearrangement joins TRBV9 to TRBJ2-5, with 8 positions matching TRBD2. Germline assignment: CDR1 SGDLS and CDR2 YYNGEE. CDR3 length: 14 amino acids. J gave up 9 bases and V 0 bases, and 7 bases lay outside the gene matches. CDR3 nucleotides: TGTGCCAGCAGCGTAGAACTAGCGGAACGTGCCCAGTACTTC. This encodes CASSVELAERAQYF.

This chain links TRBV7-2 with TRBJ2-3; 13 bases line up with TRBD2. The CDR3 covers 18 residues. Germline V gives CDR1 SGHTA, CDR2 FQGNSA. Unmatched junction bases numbered 9, after V lost 5 bases and J lost 1 base. The CDR3 spells CASSTRTSGSPRTDTQYF. The CDR3 region has the DNA TGTGCCAGCAGCACCCGGACTAGCGGGAGTCCGCGCACAGATACGCAGTATTTT.

This clonotype was observed many times. CDR3 sequence (DNA): TGTGCCACCAGCAGAGATCCCTCAGGTTTAGAGACCCAGTACTTC. This codes for CATSRDPSGLETQYF. The V call is TRBV15, the J call TRBJ2-5; D uncertain. Trimming cost V 0 bases and J 4 bases, with 12 bases left between them. This CDR3 has 15 residues. CDR1 and CDR2 from the germline V gene are LNHNV and YYDKDF (reference sequence).

CDR3 bases: TGTGCCAGCAGTGACAGGGGGACCGGGGAGCTGTTTTTT. It is translated as CASSDRGTGELFF. This rearrangement joins TRBV6-4 to TRBJ2-2; a weak D match, TRBD1 (6 bases). Germline V gives CDR1 MRHNA, CDR2 SNTAGT. Trimming shortened V by 2 bases and J by 5 bases, and 6 bases separated the two germline ends. The CDR3 extends over 13 amino acids.

V gene TRBV24-1 combines with J gene TRBJ2-3; D gene uncertain. The length of the CDR3 is 11 residues. V was shortened by 4 bases and J by 3 bases, with 1 base between the two germline ends. Germline loops: CDR1 KGHDR, CDR2 SFDVKD. The CDR3 here is CATSETDTQYF. The CDR3 DNA reads as TGTGCCACCAGTGAGACAGATACGCAGTATTTT.

This clonotype was observed once. The genes are TRBV5-6 and TRBJ2-7, with TRBD2 identical over 16 bases. This CDR3 spans 15 amino acids. CDR1 and CDR2 from the germline V gene are SGHDT and YYEEEE. V dropped 4 bases and J dropped 7; count of bases not matched to a gene: 5. CDR3 sequence reads: CASSAGLAGGCEQYF. CDR3 coding DNA: TGTGCCAGCAGCGCGGGACTAGCGGGGGGGTGTGAGCAGTACTTC.

The chain links TRBV6-5 to TRBJ2-7; 9 nucleotides match TRBD1. There are 14 residues in the CDR3. CDR1 is MNHEY, CDR2 SVGAGI, per germline. After removal of 4 bases from V and 7 bases from J, the junction contained 8 bases not matched to a gene. Here the CDR3 reads CASSSGTGKGEQYF. The CDR3 coding sequence is TGTGCCAGCAGTTCGGGGACAGGGAAGGGAGAGCAGTACTTC.

V gene TRBV20-1 combines with J gene TRBJ2-1; a weak D match, TRBD2 (5 bases). CDR1 is DFQATT, CDR2 SNEGSKA, per germline (reference sequence). With 1 base removed from V and 3 bases from J, the gap between germline ends came to 10 bases. The CDR3 length is 14 residues. The CDR3 region is CSARVDSVYNEQFF. The CDR3 DNA reads as TGCAGTGCTAGAGTGGATAGCGTCTACAATGAGCAGTTCTTC.

This chain uses TRBV20-1 with TRBJ2-3; TRBD2 aligns across 10 bases. CDR3 length equals 14 residues. The germline V gene has CDR1 DFQATT and CDR2 SNEGSKA (reference sequence). J was trimmed by 1 base and V by 5 bases; bases with no gene match: 3. In DNA, the CDR3 is TGCAGTGCTCTCGGGACTAGCGGCACAGATACGCAGTATTTT. Translating gives CSALGTSGTDTQYF.

The chain couples TRBV20-1 to TRBJ2-3; 9 bases are shared with TRBD1. The germline V gene has CDR1 DFQATT and CDR2 SNEGSKA (reference sequence). This CDR3 is 16 amino acids long. The V and J ends lost 0 bases and 3 bases, in that order; junction bases with no gene match: 7. As DNA, the CDR3 is TGCAGTGCTAGAGATCCGACAGGGGGTTGGACAGATACGCAGTATTTT. Translating it yields CSARDPTGGWTDTQYF.

This clonotype is medium-sized by share. This sequence joins TRBV2 and TRBJ1-5; D might be TRBD1 (5 bases). Germline lookup yields CDR1 SNHLY and CDR2 FYNNEI. Deletions cut 4 bases from V and 4 bases from J, with 11 bases between. The CDR3 is made up of 14 amino acids. The CDR3 DNA sequence: TGTGCCAGCAGTGGTTTCGACAGTAATCAGCCCCAGCATTTT. Residues: CASSGFDSNQPQHF.

This clonotype was picked up one time. The chain is built from TRBV5-1 and TRBJ2-3, with D uncertain. CDR3 size: 12 residues. The V end lost 0 bases, the J end lost 5 bases, and 4 bases lay between the germline ends. Germline V gene sequence: CDR1 SGHRS, CDR2 YFSETQ. The CDR3 coding sequence is TGCGCCAGCAGCTTGGGGGGAGATACGCAGTATTTT. It is translated as CASSLGGDTQYF.

The chain couples TRBV10-3 to TRBJ1-6; TRBD1 might be the D (5 bases). CDR1 is ENHRY, CDR2 SYGVKD, per germline. The CDR3 extends over 15 amino acids. V lost 5 bases to trimming and J lost 3 bases, with 11 bases between them. The CDR3 coding sequence is TGTGCCATCAGTAGATCGGGGGACTATAATTCACCCCTCCACTTT. Translated, it gives CAISRSGDYNSPLHF.

The CDR3 region is CASSVALVDEQFF. The DNA for the CDR3 is TGTGCCAGCAGCGTAGCTCTGGTGGATGAGCAGTTCTTC. The J gene is TRBJ2-1, the V gene TRBV9; D is undetermined. The CDR3 covers 13 residues. Per germline, CDR1 SGDLS and CDR2 YYNGEE. V dropped 0 bases and J dropped 8 bases, with 9 bases sitting between them. Full variable domain (remainder filled in from reference TRBV9 and TRBJ2-1): DSGVTQTPKHLITATGQRVTLRCSPRSGDLSVYWYQQSLDQGLQFLIQYYNGEERAKGNILERFSAQQFPDLHSELNLSSLELGDSALYFCASSVALVDEQFFGPGTRLTVL.

Many counts were recorded for this clonotype. The J gene is TRBJ1-5, the V gene TRBV6-1; D gene ambiguous. The germline V gene has CDR1 MNHNS and CDR2 SASEGT. Trimming took 6 bases from V and 7 from J, leaving 16 bases between them. This CDR3 contains 14 residues. The CDR3 DNA reads as TGTGCCAGCAGCAAACGGGAAGCTGGGCAGCCCCAGCATTTT. Its protein product is CASSKREAGQPQHF.

The V and J genes are TRBV7-9 and TRBJ1-5; D gene ambiguous. Trimming took 1 base from V and 2 from J, leaving 9 bases between them. Germline loops: CDR1 SEHNR, CDR2 FQNEAQ (reference sequence). The length of the CDR3 is 15 residues. CDR3 sequence: CASSLVRSRNQPQHF. DNA for the CDR3: TGTGCCAGCAGCTTAGTACGCAGCCGCAATCAGCCCCAGCATTTT.

This chain links TRBV7-7 with TRBJ2-3; D uncertain. The length of the CDR3 is 15 residues. Germline values: CDR1 SSHAT, CDR2 FNYEAQ (reference sequence). V was clipped by 3 bases and J by 2 bases, with 12 bases between them. CDR3 sequence reads: CASSLGQYNTDTQYF. The CDR3 DNA reads TGTGCCAGCAGCTTGGGTCAGTACAACACAGATACGCAGTATTTT.

This clonotype was seen just once. The CDR3, as DNA: TGTGCCATCAGCTCCTCCAAAGATACGCAGTATTTT. Its protein product is CAISSSKDTQYF. This chain uses TRBV10-3 with TRBJ2-3; D ambiguous. The V and J ends lost 6 bases and 5 bases respectively, with 9 bases between them. The CDR3 consists of 12 residues. Germline CDR1 and CDR2: ENHRY and SYGVKD.

The chain has TRBV12-3 or TRBV12-4 and TRBJ1-3; no firm D call. The ends were cut back, 6 bases at V and 9 bases at J, with 9 bases in the middle. The CDR3 has 11 residues. CDR3 in DNA: TGTGCCAGCAGCCCCCTGGGCACCATATATTTT. Protein: CASSPLGTIYF.

The rearrangement joins TRBV11-3 to TRBJ2-7; D unresolved. The V gene lost 1 base and the J gene lost 1 base, with 8 bases spanning the gap. CDR1 is SGHNT and CDR2 is YENEEA in the germline V gene. The CDR3 extends over 14 amino acids. The CDR3 DNA sequence: TGTGCCAGCAGCTTAGGTCCCGAATCCTACGAGCAGTACTTC. Protein sequence: CASSLGPESYEQYF.

This clonotype was picked up one time. J is TRBJ2-2 and V is TRBV18, with D uncertain. V was trimmed by 6 bases and J by 4 bases, leaving 6 bases between them. CDR1 KGHSH and CDR2 LQKENI come from the germline V gene. The CDR3 extends over 12 amino acids. CDR3 loop: CASSRATGELFF. In DNA, the CDR3 is TGTGCCAGCTCCCGCGCCACCGGGGAGCTGTTTTTT.

This rearrangement joins TRBV2 to TRBJ2-7; D ambiguous. The CDR3 spans 10 residues. V lost 7 bases and J 3 bases, leaving 4 bases between the germline ends. CDR1 SNHLY and CDR2 FYNNEI come from the germline V gene. DNA for the CDR3: TGTGCCAGCACCCACTACGAGCAGTACTTC. It is translated as CASTHYEQYF. The full variable domain, completed using reference TRBV2 and TRBJ2-7, is EPEVTQTPSHQVTQMGQEVILRCVPISNHLYFYWYRQILGQKVEFLVSFYNNEISEKSEIFDDQFSVERPDGSNFTLKIRSTKLEDSAMYFCASTHYEQYFGPGTRLTVT.

By frequency in the sample, this clonotype is medium-sized (0.01 to 0.1%). V gene TRBV4-1 combines with J gene TRBJ2-7, with 8 bases lining up with TRBD2. The CDR3 runs to 17 residues. Unmatched junction bases numbered 12, after V lost 4 bases and J lost 1 base. The germline V gene encodes CDR1 MGHRA and CDR2 YSYEKL. Here the CDR3 reads CASSPGGGRGVSYEQYF. Here the CDR3 DNA reads TGCGCCAGCAGCCCTGGCGGGGGGCGGGGTGTATCCTACGAGCAGTACTTC.

This chain connects TRBV2 to TRBJ2-7; D possibly corresponds to TRBD2 (6 bases). Trimming removed 1 base at V and 3 bases at J, with 10 bases between. This CDR3 is 14 amino acids long. CDR1 and CDR2 (germline): SNHLY, FYNNEI. The CDR3 loop reads CASSEDGRGYEQYF. CDR3 DNA: TGTGCCAGCAGTGAAGATGGGCGGGGCTACGAGCAGTACTTC.

CDR3 protein: CASSQEGLAGIPSYEQYF. The CDR3 DNA is TGTGCCAGCAGCCAAGAGGGACTAGCGGGAATCCCCAGCTACGAGCAGTACTTC. The V and J genes are TRBV4-2 and TRBJ2-7, with 13 bases fitting TRBD2. V dropped 0 bases and J dropped 3; count of bases not matched to a gene: 8. CDR1 is LGHNA, CDR2 YNFKEQ, per germline. This CDR3 comprises 18 residues.